These T cell receptor beta chains were read from a single sample in a study of control samples from healthy donors and cancer patients. Profiling relied on immunoSEQ multiplex PCR, and the TCRdb table lists in-frame clones only, not all of them. This sample has about 130,000 clones, with roughly 94% found just once. Sequenced material: PBMCs. The receptor source for this set is a man between 60 and 75 years old with colorectal cancer. Both conserved end residues are part of each CDR3. A D gene is named only where the DNA matches it firmly. For some rows the clone size is stated as once, few or many, or as a class when expanded; others skip it.

clone_size	v_call	j_call	d_call	cdr3_aa	cdr3_nt
once	TRBV27	TRBJ1-5	NA	CASSFLGGNQPQHF	TGTGCCAGCAGTTTTTTAGGTGGTAATCAGCCCCAGCATTTT
NA	TRBV18	TRBJ2-7	TRBD1	CASSPWTGTGNDEQYF	TGTGCCAGCTCACCATGGACGGGGACAGGGAATGACGAGCAGTACTTC
NA	TRBV6-5	TRBJ1-5	NA	CASSYDRRNQPQHF	TGTGCCAGCAGTTACGACAGACGCAATCAGCCCCAGCATTTT
NA	TRBV18	TRBJ2-3	NA	CASSPGRTDTQYF	TGTGCCAGCTCACCGGGCAGAACAGATACGCAGTATTTT
NA	TRBV27	TRBJ2-7	NA	CASSLSSDYEQYF	TGTGCCAGCAGTTTATCAAGCGACTACGAGCAGTACTTC
NA	TRBV27	TRBJ2-3	TRBD2	CASSSRTAGGPIDTQYF	TGTGCCAGCAGTTCCCGGACGGCGGGGGGGCCGATAGATACGCAGTATTTT
once	TRBV9	TRBJ1-4	NA	CASKSPGGNEKLFF	TGTGCCAGCAAGTCACCCGGGGGCAATGAAAAACTGTTTTTT
NA	TRBV7-2	TRBJ2-7	TRBD2	CATSASGGLTYEQYF	TGTGCCACCTCCGCTAGCGGGGGACTTACCTACGAGCAGTACTTC
NA	TRBV27	TRBJ2-7	TRBD2	CASNPGVAGGPSSHEQYF	TGTGCCAGCAACCCGGGGGTAGCGGGGGGGCCCTCATCCCACGAGCAGTACTTC
NA	TRBV5-4	TRBJ2-7	TRBD2	CASSLRLAGGPGGSEQYF	TGTGCCAGCAGCTTGAGGTTAGCGGGGGGCCCCGGTGGCAGCGAGCAGTACTTC
NA	TRBV9	TRBJ2-2	TRBD2	CASSVEAGGRGTGELFF	TGTGCCAGCAGCGTAGAAGCGGGGGGGCGAGGCACCGGGGAGCTGTTTTTT
NA	TRBV5-5	TRBJ1-2	NA	CASSPRNYGYTF	TGTGCCAGCAGCCCACGTAACTATGGCTATACCTTC
NA	TRBV10-1	TRBJ1-1	NA	CASSRDTQGAFF	TGCGCCAGCAGCCGGGACACCCAAGGAGCTTTCTTT
NA	TRBV11-2	TRBJ2-1	TRBD2	CASSLGHAGGQDEQFF	TGTGCCAGCAGCTTAGGTCACGCGGGGGGCCAAGATGAGCAGTTCTTC
NA	TRBV4-1	TRBJ2-5	TRBD1	CASSQVAGQGVQETQYF	TGCGCCAGCAGCCAAGTGGCCGGACAGGGAGTACAAGAGACCCAGTACTTC
NA	TRBV3-1/TRBV3-2	TRBJ2-1	NA	CASSPPDPYNEQFF	TGTGCCAGCAGCCCCCCCGACCCTTACAATGAGCAGTTCTTC
NA	TRBV5-1	TRBJ1-3	NA	CASSERGVYGNTIYF	TGCGCCAGCAGCGAGAGAGGGGTTTATGGAAACACCATATATTTT
NA	TRBV27	TRBJ1-2	TRBD1	CASSPPQGPLYGYTF	TGTGCCAGCAGTCCCCCACAGGGGCCTCTCTATGGCTACACCTTC
NA	TRBV9	TRBJ2-3	NA	CASSVGTSLTDTQYF	TGTGCCAGCAGCGTAGGAACTAGCTTGACAGATACGCAGTATTTT
once	TRBV10-1	TRBJ2-5	TRBD1	CASSSQTGATQYF	TGCGCCAGCAGCAGCCAGACAGGGGCGACCCAGTACTTC
NA	TRBV9	TRBJ2-3	TRBD2	CASSSQAGGPTQYF	TGTGCCAGCAGCTCTCAAGCGGGGGGCCCAACGCAGTATTTT
NA	TRBV7-8	TRBJ1-2	NA	CASSRYTQGSYGYTF	TGTGCCAGCAGCCGTTATACTCAGGGGAGCTATGGCTACACCTTC
NA	TRBV6-1	TRBJ2-1	TRBD1	CASSEYTGANEQFF	TGTGCCAGCAGTGAATATACAGGGGCAAATGAGCAGTTCTTC
NA	TRBV12-3/TRBV12-4	TRBJ1-2	TRBD1	CASTLNRGGYTF	TGTGCCAGCACCCTGAACAGGGGCGGCTACACCTTC
NA	TRBV7-6	TRBJ2-3	TRBD2	CASSSPSSGGLSTDTQYF	TGTGCCAGCAGCTCTCCGAGTAGCGGGGGCCTAAGCACAGATACGCAGTATTTT
NA	TRBV11-2	TRBJ2-7	TRBD2	CASSLGRENEQYF	TGTGCCAGCAGCTTGGGGAGGGAAAACGAGCAGTACTTC
NA	TRBV3-1/TRBV3-2	TRBJ1-1	TRBD1	CASSQAGGGTEAFF	TGTGCCAGCAGCCAAGCAGGGGGCGGGACTGAAGCTTTCTTT
NA	TRBV25-1	TRBJ1-6	TRBD1	CASSESTGTTNSPLHF	TGTGCCAGCAGTGAATCGACAGGGACTACTAATTCACCCCTCCACTTT
NA	TRBV4-2	TRBJ2-1	TRBD2	CASSQDSSRGGYNEQFF	TGTGCCAGCAGCCAAGATTCTTCGCGGGGGGGGTACAATGAGCAGTTCTTC
once	TRBV6-6	TRBJ2-7	TRBD2	CASSGLGGTEQYF	TGTGCCAGCAGCGGACTCGGGGGGACCGAGCAGTACTTC
NA	TRBV7-2	TRBJ2-2	NA	CASSRPGAGELFF	TGTGCCAGCAGCCGCCCCGGGGCCGGGGAGCTGTTTTTT
NA	TRBV9	TRBJ2-1	NA	CSSGGANYNEQFF	TGCTCCTCCGGGGGCGCAAACTACAATGAGCAGTTCTTC
NA	TRBV19	TRBJ2-1	NA	CASQDSPLRNEQFF	TGTGCCAGCCAGGACTCCCCCTTGAGGAATGAGCAGTTCTTC
NA	TRBV7-2	TRBJ1-3	NA	CASSNRDGLSGNTIYF	TGTGCCAGCAGCAACCGGGACGGTCTCTCTGGAAACACCATATATTTT
NA	TRBV4-1	TRBJ1-5	NA	CASRPGDINQPQHF	TGCGCCAGCCGGCCAGGGGATATCAATCAGCCCCAGCATTTT
NA	TRBV5-1	TRBJ1-2	NA	CASSLGGRGNYGYTF	TGCGCCAGCAGCTTGGGGGGACGGGGAAACTATGGCTACACCTTC
few	TRBV19	TRBJ2-3	NA	CASSTAEGTDTQYF	TGTGCCAGTAGTACGGCGGAGGGCACAGATACGCAGTATTTT
NA	TRBV5-4	TRBJ1-1	NA	CASHGGAGRTEAFF	TGTGCCAGCCACGGGGGGGCGGGAAGAACTGAAGCTTTCTTT
NA	TRBV19	TRBJ2-3	TRBD1	CASSPPLGDRESRTDTQYF	TGTGCCAGTAGTCCCCCACTAGGGGACAGGGAATCCCGGACAGATACGCAGTATTTT
NA	TRBV7-8	TRBJ1-4	TRBD1	CASSLASGQGVGSEKLFF	TGTGCCAGCAGCTTGGCCTCGGGACAGGGAGTGGGTAGTGAAAAACTGTTTTTT
NA	TRBV12-3/TRBV12-4	TRBJ1-1	NA	CASRREGAEAFF	TGTGCCAGCCGCCGGGAGGGGGCTGAAGCTTTCTTT
NA	TRBV28	TRBJ1-1	TRBD1	CASRATGANTEAFF	TGTGCCAGCAGGGCTACAGGGGCCAACACTGAAGCTTTCTTT
many	TRBV3-1/TRBV3-2	TRBJ1-2	NA	CASSQEAPTNYGYTF	TGTGCCAGCAGCCAAGAGGCGCCGACTAACTATGGCTACACCTTC
NA	TRBV28	TRBJ1-2	NA	CASSPGGGLFYGYTF	TGTGCCAGCAGCCCTGGGGGGGGGCTGTTCTATGGCTACACCTTC